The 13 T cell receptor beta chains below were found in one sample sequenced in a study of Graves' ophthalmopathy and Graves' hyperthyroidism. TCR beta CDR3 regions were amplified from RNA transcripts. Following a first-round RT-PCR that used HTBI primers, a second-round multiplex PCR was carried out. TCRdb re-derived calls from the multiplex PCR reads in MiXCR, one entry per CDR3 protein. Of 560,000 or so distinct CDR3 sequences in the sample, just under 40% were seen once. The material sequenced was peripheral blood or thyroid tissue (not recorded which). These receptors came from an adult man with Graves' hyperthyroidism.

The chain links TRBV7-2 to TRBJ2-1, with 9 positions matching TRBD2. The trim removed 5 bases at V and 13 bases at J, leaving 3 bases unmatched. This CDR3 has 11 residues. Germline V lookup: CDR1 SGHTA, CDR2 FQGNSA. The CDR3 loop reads CASSPGLAQFF. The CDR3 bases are TGTGCCAGCAGCCCGGGACTAGCTCAGTTCTTC.

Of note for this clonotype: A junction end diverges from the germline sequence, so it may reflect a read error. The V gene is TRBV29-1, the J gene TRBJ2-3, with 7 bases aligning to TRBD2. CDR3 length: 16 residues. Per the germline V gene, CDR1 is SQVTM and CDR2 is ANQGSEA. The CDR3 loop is CSARMGNSGFTDTQYF. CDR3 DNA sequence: TGCAGCGCAAGAATGGGAAATAGCGGGTTCACAGATACACAGTATTTT.

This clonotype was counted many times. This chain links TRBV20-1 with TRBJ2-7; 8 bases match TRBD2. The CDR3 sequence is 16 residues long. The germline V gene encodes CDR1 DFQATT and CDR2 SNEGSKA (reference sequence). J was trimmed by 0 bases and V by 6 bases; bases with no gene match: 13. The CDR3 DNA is TGCAGTGCCAGCCCCGCCACCGGGACTAGCTCCTACGAGCAGTACTTC. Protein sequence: CSASPATGTSSYEQYF.

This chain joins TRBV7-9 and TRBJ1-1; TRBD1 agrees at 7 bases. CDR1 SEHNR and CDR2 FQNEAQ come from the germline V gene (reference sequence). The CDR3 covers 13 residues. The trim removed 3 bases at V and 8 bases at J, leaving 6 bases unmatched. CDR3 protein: CASSLGKTGEAFF. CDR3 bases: TGTGCCAGCAGCTTGGGGAAGACAGGGGAAGCTTTCTTT.

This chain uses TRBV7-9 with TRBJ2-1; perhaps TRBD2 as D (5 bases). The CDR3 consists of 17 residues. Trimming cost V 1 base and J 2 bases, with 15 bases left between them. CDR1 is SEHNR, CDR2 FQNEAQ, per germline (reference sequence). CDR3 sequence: CASSLERGSGTYNEQFF. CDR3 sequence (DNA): TGTGCCAGCAGCTTAGAACGGGGATCTGGAACCTACAATGAGCAGTTCTTC. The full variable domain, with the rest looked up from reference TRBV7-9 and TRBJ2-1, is DTGVSQNPRHKITKRGQNVTFRCDPISEHNRLYWYRQTLGQGPEFLTYFQNEAQLEKSRLLSDRFSAERPKGSFSTLEIQRTEQGDSAMYLCASSLERGSGTYNEQFFGPGTRLTVL.

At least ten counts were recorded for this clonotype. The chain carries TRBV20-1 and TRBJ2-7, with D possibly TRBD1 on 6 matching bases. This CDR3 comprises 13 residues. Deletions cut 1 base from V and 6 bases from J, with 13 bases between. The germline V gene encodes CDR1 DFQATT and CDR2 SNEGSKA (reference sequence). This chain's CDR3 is CSARVGGRGEQYF. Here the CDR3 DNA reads TGCAGTGCTAGAGTAGGGGGACGGGGCGAGCAGTACTTC.

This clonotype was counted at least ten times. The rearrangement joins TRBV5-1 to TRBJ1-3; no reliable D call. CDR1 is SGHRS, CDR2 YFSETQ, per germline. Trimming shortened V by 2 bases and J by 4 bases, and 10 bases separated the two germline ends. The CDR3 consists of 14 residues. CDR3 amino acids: CASSLGGFGNTIYF. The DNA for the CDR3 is TGCGCCAGCAGCTTAGGAGGCTTCGGAAACACCATATATTTT.

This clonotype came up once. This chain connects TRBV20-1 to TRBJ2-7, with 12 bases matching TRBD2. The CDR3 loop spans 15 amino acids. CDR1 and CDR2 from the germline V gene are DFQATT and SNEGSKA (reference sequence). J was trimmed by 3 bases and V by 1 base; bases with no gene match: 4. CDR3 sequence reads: CSARGPSGRVYEQYF. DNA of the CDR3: TGCAGTGCTAGAGGTCCTAGCGGGAGGGTCTACGAGCAGTACTTC.

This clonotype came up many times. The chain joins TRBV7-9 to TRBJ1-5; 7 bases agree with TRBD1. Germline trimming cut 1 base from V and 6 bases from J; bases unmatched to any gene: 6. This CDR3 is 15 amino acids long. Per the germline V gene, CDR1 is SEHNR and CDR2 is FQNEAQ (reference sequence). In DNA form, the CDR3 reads TGTGCCAGCAGCTTAGGGATCACAGGGGCTCAGCCCCAGCATTTT. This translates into CASSLGITGAQPQHF.

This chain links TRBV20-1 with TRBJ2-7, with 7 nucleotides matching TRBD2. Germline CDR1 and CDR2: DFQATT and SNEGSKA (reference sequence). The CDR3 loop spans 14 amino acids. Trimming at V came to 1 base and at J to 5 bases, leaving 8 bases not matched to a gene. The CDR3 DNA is TGCAGTGCTAGAGTGGGGCGGGGGACGGACGAGCAGTACTTC. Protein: CSARVGRGTDEQYF.

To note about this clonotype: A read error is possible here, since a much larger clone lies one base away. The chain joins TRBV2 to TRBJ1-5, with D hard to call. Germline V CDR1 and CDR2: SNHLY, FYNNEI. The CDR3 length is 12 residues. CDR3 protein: CASSSKNHPQHF. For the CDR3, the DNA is TGTGCCAGCAGTTCAAAAAATCATCCCCAGCATTTT.

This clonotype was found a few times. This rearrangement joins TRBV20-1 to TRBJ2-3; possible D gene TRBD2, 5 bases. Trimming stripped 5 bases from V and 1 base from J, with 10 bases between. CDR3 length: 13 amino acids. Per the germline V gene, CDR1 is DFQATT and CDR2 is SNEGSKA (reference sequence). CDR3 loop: CSAPWGGTDTQYF. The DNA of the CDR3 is TGCAGTGCTCCCTGGGGAGGCACAGATACGCAGTATTTT.

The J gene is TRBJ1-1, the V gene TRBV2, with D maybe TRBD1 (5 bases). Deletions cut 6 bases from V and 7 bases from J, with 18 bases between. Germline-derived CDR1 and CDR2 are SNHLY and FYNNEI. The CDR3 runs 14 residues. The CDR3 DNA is TGTGCCAGCAGAATAGAGGGGCAGCCCTTTGAAGCTTTCTTT. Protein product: CASRIEGQPFEAFF.